These 23 T cell receptor beta chains came from one sample sequenced in a study of beta chain features in type 1 diabetes. Their antigen targets remain unknown. Of the isolated RNA, all was reverse transcribed, and so the sequenced material was expressed TCRB transcripts. The assay was immunoSEQ multiplex PCR, and TCRdb's table has in-frame clones only and misses some. This sample carries 150,000 to 190,000 clones, around a tenth of them seen once, and the ten largest clones take around 0.5%. Regarding the study as a whole: Type 1 diabetes patients had TCRB CDR3s that were shorter (moderately but significantly so) in all four CD4+ subsets.

The sequencing input was central memory CD4+ T cells from blood. These receptors all come from a man aged 25-45 years with type 1 diabetes.

The chain uses TRBV5-1 and TRBJ2-7; no clear D gene. Trimming took off 0 bases at V and 4 bases at J, with 11 bases between the two ends. CDR3 length equals 14 residues. Germline-derived CDR1 and CDR2 are SGHRS and YFSETQ. CDR3 coding DNA: TGCGCCAGCAGCTTGGTTCCTGACACTTACGAGCAGTACTTC. Protein: CASSLVPDTYEQYF.

The chain couples TRBV5-4 to TRBJ2-7; 7 bases line up with TRBD2. This CDR3 has 16 amino acids. The J segment lost 5 bases and the V segment lost 1 base, leaving 12 bases of the junction unmatched. Germline lookup yields CDR1 SGHNT and CDR2 YYREEE (reference sequence). CDR3 DNA sequence: TGTGCCAGCAGCTTGAACCGGGCTAGCGGAGGGGACGAGCAGTACTTC. Translating gives CASSLNRASGGDEQYF.

This clone turned up a few times. The chain links TRBV28 to TRBJ2-7; D ambiguous. There are 15 residues in the CDR3. Trimming cost V 6 bases and J 1 base, with 16 bases left between them. The germline gives CDR1 MDHEN, CDR2 SYDVKM. The CDR3 loop reads CASSLTAYSSYEQYF. In DNA form, the CDR3 reads TGTGCCAGCAGCCTTACAGCATACTCTTCCTACGAGCAGTACTTC. The full variable domain, with the rest looked up from reference TRBV28 and TRBJ2-7, is DVKVTQSSRYLVKRTGEKVFLECVQDMDHENMFWYRQDPGLGLRLIYFSYDVKMKEKGDIPEGYSVSREKKERFSLILESASTNQTSMYLCASSLTAYSSYEQYFGPGTRLTVT.

This clone has just a few counts. The rearrangement uses TRBV2 and TRBJ2-5, with TRBD2 as a possible D gene (5 bases). V dropped 6 bases and J dropped 3 bases, with 11 bases sitting between them. CDR1 and CDR2 (germline): SNHLY, FYNNEI. CDR3 length: 13 residues. The CDR3 DNA follows: TGTGCCAGCAGGGCCCCGGGGAAAGAGACCCAGTACTTC. Translation: CASRAPGKETQYF.

This clone was counted only a few times. V gene TRBV30 combines with J gene TRBJ1-2; D call uncertain. Per the germline V gene, CDR1 is GTSNPN and CDR2 is SVGIG (reference sequence). The CDR3 sequence is 11 residues long. V lost 0 bases and J 12 bases, leaving 11 bases between the germline ends. The CDR3 DNA reads TGTGCCTGGAGTGTGGGCAGGTCCCACACCTTC. Translated, it gives CAWSVGRSHTF.

A few counts support this clone. The chain has TRBV4-3 and TRBJ2-3, with 8 nucleotides matching TRBD2. This CDR3 is 16 amino acids long. V trimming: 0 bases; J trimming: 5 bases; junction bases outside the gene matches: 7. In germline, CDR1 is LGHNA, CDR2 YSLEER. The CDR3: CASSQERAGGIDTQYF. As DNA, the CDR3 is TGCGCCAGCAGCCAAGAGCGGGCGGGAGGAATAGATACGCAGTATTTT.

This clone was observed a few times. The chain is built from TRBV6-6 and TRBJ1-2; 8 positions match TRBD1. The germline V gene encodes CDR1 MNHNY and CDR2 SVGAGI (reference sequence). The CDR3 runs to 13 residues. The V gene end was trimmed by 6 bases and the J gene end by 7 bases; junction bases not matched to a gene: 7. The CDR3 loop is CASRTGQGTGYTF. DNA of the CDR3: TGTGCCAGCAGAACTGGACAGGGTACTGGCTACACCTTC.

The J gene is TRBJ2-2, the V gene TRBV5-1, with a possible D match to TRBD1 (6 bases). Trimming removed 1 base at V and 3 bases at J, with 13 bases between. Germline CDR1 reads SGHRS; CDR2 reads YFSETQ. The CDR3 is 16 amino acids. CDR3 in DNA: TGCGCCAGCAGCTTGAGGGGGAGAATGGACACCGGGGAGCTGTTTTTT. Translation gives CASSLRGRMDTGELFF.

In its sample, this clone was seen a few times. V gene TRBV7-9 combines with J gene TRBJ1-6; D is perhaps TRBD1 (5 bases). CDR1 SEHNR and CDR2 FQNEAQ come from the germline V gene (reference sequence). Trimming left V 2 bases short and J 4 bases short, with 12 bases between. The CDR3 runs to 16 residues. The CDR3 DNA sequence: TGTGCCAGCAGCTTATTTCAGGGCATTTATAATTCACCCCTCCACTTT. Translation: CASSLFQGIYNSPLHF.

This clone was found a few times. J is TRBJ2-1 and V is TRBV5-1; TRBD2 agrees at 10 bases. The junction had 7 bases not matched to a gene; V was cut back by 4 bases and J by 6 bases. This CDR3 has 15 residues. CDR1 SGHRS and CDR2 YFSETQ come from the germline V gene. In DNA, the CDR3 is TGCGCCAGCAGCCCATCTAGCGGGAGTCGCAATGAGCAGTTCTTC. It specifies CASSPSSGSRNEQFF.

This chain uses TRBV9 with TRBJ2-1, with D possibly being TRBD2 (7 bases). CDR3 length: 15 residues. Germline loops: CDR1 SGDLS, CDR2 YYNGEE. V lost 4 bases and J lost 7, with 18 bases in between. The CDR3: CASSPFLAGANEQFF. In nucleotides, the CDR3 is TGTGCCAGCAGCCCCTTTCTCGCGGGGGCAAATGAGCAGTTCTTC. Full variable domain (rest looked up from reference TRBV9 and TRBJ2-1): DSGVTQTPKHLITATGQRVTLRCSPRSGDLSVYWYQQSLDQGLQFLIQYYNGEERAKGNILERFSAQQFPDLHSELNLSSLELGDSALYFCASSPFLAGANEQFFGPGTRLTVL.

The chain is built from TRBV27 and TRBJ2-1; D is possibly TRBD1 (6 bases). V was cut by 4 bases and J by 0 bases, with 13 bases left in between. CDR1 is MNHEY and CDR2 is SMNVEV in the germline V gene (reference sequence). This CDR3 is built from 16 residues. CDR3: CASSSTGLSSYNEQFF. The DNA of the CDR3 is TGTGCCAGCAGTTCCACAGGGCTGAGCTCCTACAATGAGCAGTTCTTC.

This clone has more than one count but fewer than ten. V gene TRBV6-5 combines with J gene TRBJ1-2; TRBD1 might be the D (5 bases). CDR3 length equals 13 residues. The V gene lost 6 bases and the J gene lost 1 base, with 9 bases spanning the gap. Germline V CDR1 and CDR2: MNHEY, SVGAGI. This chain's CDR3 is CASSHDSNYGYTF. CDR3 in DNA: TGTGCCAGCAGCCACGACAGTAACTATGGCTACACCTTC.

The chain combines TRBV5-1 with TRBJ2-3, with D tentatively TRBD2 (6 bases). V lost 3 bases and J lost 6, with 17 bases in between. The length of the CDR3 is 15 residues. Germline CDR1 reads SGHRS; CDR2 reads YFSETQ. In nucleotides, the CDR3 is TGCGCCAGCAGCTATACTAGCACATTCTTGGATACGCAGTATTTT. It codes for CASSYTSTFLDTQYF. Supplemented by reference TRBV5-1 and TRBJ2-3, the full variable domain reads KAGVTQTPRYLIKTRGQQVTLSCSPISGHRSVSWYQQTPGQGLQFLFEYFSETQRNKGNFPGRFSGRQFSNSRSEMNVSTLELGDSALYLCASSYTSTFLDTQYFGPGTRLTVL.

The V gene is TRBV7-3, the J gene TRBJ2-3; possible D gene TRBD1, 5 bases. Per germline, CDR1 SGHTA and CDR2 FQGTGA. The CDR3 is 14 residues long. Trimming pared 4 bases from V and 4 bases from J, leaving 12 bases between. This CDR3 is CASSSGLHADTQYF. The CDR3 DNA is TGTGCCAGCAGCTCAGGGTTACACGCAGATACGCAGTATTTT.

This chain uses TRBV27 with TRBJ2-7; D remains unclear. V was pared by 0 bases and J by 0 bases, with 9 bases between. The CDR3 spans 15 residues. Germline CDR1 MNHEY, CDR2 SMNVEV (reference sequence). The CDR3 loop reads CASSLSRSSSYEQYF. CDR3 coding DNA: TGTGCCAGCAGTTTATCGCGTTCTAGCTCCTACGAGCAGTACTTC.

The CDR3 DNA follows: TGTGCCAGCTCATTGACAGGCTACTATGGCTACACCTTC. Amino acid sequence: CASSLTGYYGYTF. This chain links TRBV18 with TRBJ1-2, with D possibly matching TRBD1 (6 bases). V was cut by 5 bases and J by 3 bases, with 10 bases left in between. The germline V gene encodes CDR1 KGHSH and CDR2 LQKENI. The CDR3 runs 13 residues.

This clone was recorded a few times. The rearrangement joins TRBV2 to TRBJ2-4; unclear D gene. Trimming removed 6 bases at V and 1 base at J, with 10 bases between. From germline, CDR1 is SNHLY and CDR2 FYNNEI. This CDR3 contains 14 residues. The CDR3, as DNA: TGTGCCAGCAGGGTTACAGAGGCCAAAAACATTCAGTACTTC. It yields the protein CASRVTEAKNIQYF.

The chain links TRBV7-9 to TRBJ2-7; 7 bases align to TRBD1. The CDR3 is made up of 12 amino acids. The germline V gene has CDR1 SEHNR and CDR2 FQNEAQ (reference sequence). V shed 10 bases and J 2 bases; nucleotides not matched to a gene: 5. CDR3 nucleotide sequence: TGTGCCACCGGGACAGTGACCTACGAGCAGTACTTC. It is translated as CATGTVTYEQYF.

This chain uses TRBV2 with TRBJ2-7; 8 nucleotides line up with TRBD1. The CDR3 contains 13 residues. CDR1 is SNHLY and CDR2 is FYNNEI in the germline V gene. J was trimmed by 6 bases and V by 6 bases; bases with no gene match: 7. The CDR3 reads CASSLDREGEQYF. DNA of the CDR3: TGTGCCAGCAGCCTGGACAGGGAAGGCGAGCAGTACTTC. The entire variable domain, with the rest obtained from reference TRBV2 and TRBJ2-7, is as follows: EPEVTQTPSHQVTQMGQEVILRCVPISNHLYFYWYRQILGQKVEFLVSFYNNEISEKSEIFDDQFSVERPDGSNFTLKIRSTKLEDSAMYFCASSLDREGEQYFGPGTRLTVT.

The V and J genes are TRBV7-2 and TRBJ2-7; 14 bases line up with TRBD2. The V and J ends lost 5 bases and 1 base, in that order; junction bases with no gene match: 4. This CDR3 is built from 16 residues. Germline assignment: CDR1 SGHTA and CDR2 FQGNSA. The CDR3 is CASSLGTSGGSYEQYF. In DNA form, the CDR3 reads TGTGCCAGCAGCCTGGGGACTAGCGGGGGTTCCTACGAGCAGTACTTC. Full variable domain (remainder filled in from reference TRBV7-2 and TRBJ2-7): GAGVSQSPSNKVTEKGKDVELRCDPISGHTALYWYRQSLGQGLEFLIYFQGNSAPDKSGLPSDRFSAERTGGSVSTLTIQRTQQEDSAVYLCASSLGTSGGSYEQYFGPGTRLTVT.

This chain connects TRBV30 to TRBJ2-1, with a tentative D call TRBD2 (6 bases). V dropped 0 bases and J dropped 5 bases, with 8 bases sitting between them. CDR1 is GTSNPN, CDR2 SVGIG, per germline (reference sequence). The CDR3 has 13 residues. CDR3 DNA sequence: TGTGCCTGGAGTGTGGACTACCACAATGAGCAGTTCTTC. It is translated as CAWSVDYHNEQFF.

This clone was recorded a few times. The rearrangement uses TRBV5-1 and TRBJ1-4, with D hard to call. Germline V gene lookup returns CDR1 SGHRS and CDR2 YFSETQ. The CDR3 length is 14 residues. V lost 2 bases and J 8 bases, leaving 13 bases between the germline ends. In DNA form, the CDR3 reads TGCGCCAGCAGCTTTACGGGCCCGGGGGAAAAACTGTTTTTT. Amino acid sequence: CASSFTGPGEKLFF.